This T cell receptor beta chain was captured by sequencing in a study of T cell repertoires in cytomegalovirus infection. This clonotype was observed a handful of times. Its target is unknown. Study conclusions and caveats: Summed public TCR beta family frequency identified CMV carriers bearing the relevant HLA. Clonotypes of TCR beta that were HLA-C-restricted and CMV-specific dominated the ex vivo response.

MiXCR, run by TCRdb on the reads, gives a single entry per CDR3 protein. The sample holds about 150,000 distinct CDR3 sequences; less than 25% are singletons and the top ten take over 9.5%. CDR3 size: 14 residues. V lost 3 bases, J lost 11 bases, and 10 bases stayed unmatched. Germline V gene data show CDR1 as DFQATT and CDR2 as SNEGSKA (reference sequence). Sequenced input: PBMCs. The sequence was obtained from a human donor in good health (CMV status not recorded). Some clones in this sample may be carry-over from other donors' samples. This chain uses TRBV20-1 with TRBJ1-6; 7 bases agree with TRBD1. In DNA form, the CDR3 reads TGCAGTGCTAGGGGAGATACAGGGGCCGCACCCCTCCACTTT. Its translation: CSARGDTGAAPLHF.